What follows are 32 T cell receptor beta chains derived from one specimen sequenced in a study of blood T cell repertoires in COVID-19. Sequenced by immunoSEQ multiplex PCR; TCRdb stores in-frame clones only, minus some. The table lists 300,000 to 400,000 clones, over 80% of them singletons. Sequenced input: peripheral blood. These receptors were taken from a woman in her fifties or sixties with COVID-19, enrolled during active disease.

DNA of the CDR3: TGTGCCAGCAGCCAAGGGACTAGCCCCAACGAGCAGTACTTC. As protein: CASSQGTSPNEQYF. The genes are TRBV3-1 (or the pseudogene TRBV3-2) and TRBJ2-7; 8 nucleotides align to TRBD2. V was clipped by 1 base and J by 5 bases; unmatched bases: 4. The CDR3 runs to 14 residues. Germline V CDR1 and CDR2: LGHDT, YNNKEL (reference sequence).

The rearrangement uses TRBV19 and TRBJ1-1, with 10 bases aligning to TRBD1. Unmatched junction bases numbered 9, after V lost 3 bases and J lost 5 bases. The V gene's germline CDR1 is LNHDA and CDR2 SQIVND (reference sequence). The CDR3 contains 16 residues. The CDR3 DNA reads TGTGCCAGTAGTATTAACGGGGGACAGGGGAATACTGAAGCTTTCTTT. Translated: CASSINGGQGNTEAFF.

This clone was counted only a few times. The genes are TRBV29-1 and TRBJ2-5; no firm D call. Trimming took off 3 bases at V and 3 bases at J, with 8 bases between the two ends. Germline V gives CDR1 SQVTM, CDR2 ANQGSEA. This CDR3 has 12 residues. For the CDR3, the DNA is TGCAGCGTTGAGGTAGTAAAAGAGACCCAGTACTTC. Its protein is CSVEVVKETQYF. Together with reference TRBV29-1 and TRBJ2-5, the CDR3 gives the full variable domain: SAVISQKPSRDICQRGTSLTIQCQVDSQVTMMFWYRQQPGQSLTLIATANQGSEATYESGFVIDKFPISRPNLTFSTLTVSNMSPEDSSIYLCSVEVVKETQYFGPGTRLLVL.

The chain carries TRBV18 and TRBJ2-3, with no clear D. The V end was cut by 1 base, the J end by 0 bases, with 11 bases between. The germline V gene encodes CDR1 KGHSH and CDR2 LQKENI. CDR3 length: 16 residues. CDR3 in amino acids: CASSPLAGSSTDTQYF. DNA of the CDR3: TGTGCCAGCTCACCACTAGCTGGATCTAGCACAGATACGCAGTATTTT.

A single count supports this clone. V gene TRBV7-6 combines with J gene TRBJ1-2, with a tentative D call TRBD1 (5 bases). CDR1 and CDR2 (germline): SGHVS, FNYEAQ. Trimming shortened V by 1 base and J by 8 bases, and 23 bases separated the two germline ends. The CDR3 covers 17 residues. The CDR3 here is CASSLVGSGLGLGGYTF. Written as DNA, the CDR3 is TGTGCCAGCAGCTTAGTGGGGTCAGGGTTGGGGCTCGGAGGCTACACCTTC.

In this sample, this clone turned up once. The chain carries TRBV18 and TRBJ2-1; D may be TRBD2 (8 bases). This CDR3 comprises 16 residues. V gave up 0 bases and J gave up 10 bases, with 19 bases separating them. Germline V gives CDR1 KGHSH, CDR2 LQKENI. CDR3 nucleotides: TGTGCCAGCTCACCACCGGGACTAGGGGTCAGGGGGGAGCAGTTCTTC. Amino acid sequence: CASSPPGLGVRGEQFF.

V is TRBV7-2 and J is TRBJ2-7; possible D gene TRBD2, 5 bases. The CDR3 sequence is 13 residues long. The germline gives CDR1 SGHTA, CDR2 FQGNSA. V was trimmed by 1 base and J by 4 bases, leaving 8 bases between them. This chain's CDR3 is CASSLGLAYEQYF. DNA for the CDR3: TGTGCCAGCAGCTTAGGGCTAGCTTACGAGCAGTACTTC. Based on the CDR3 plus reference TRBV7-2 and TRBJ2-7, the full variable domain is GAGVSQSPSNKVTEKGKDVELRCDPISGHTALYWYRQSLGQGLEFLIYFQGNSAPDKSGLPSDRFSAERTGGSVSTLTIQRTQQEDSAVYLCASSLGLAYEQYFGPGTRLTVT.

The J gene is TRBJ1-4, the V gene TRBV9; D unclear. Trimming removed 4 bases from V and 3 bases from J, with 13 bases in between. CDR1 is SGDLS and CDR2 is YYNGEE in the germline V gene. The CDR3 is 15 amino acids. CDR3 coding DNA: TGTGCCAGCAGCACGCAAACTCAACCTAATGAAAAACTGTTTTTT. It yields the protein CASSTQTQPNEKLFF.

This clone was counted only a few times. The chain joins TRBV9 to TRBJ2-1; unclear D gene. Germline V gene data show CDR1 as SGDLS and CDR2 as YYNGEE. The CDR3 is 13 residues long. Trimming took 4 bases from V and 10 from J, leaving 15 bases between them. The CDR3 DNA is TGTGCCAGCAGCTCGAACCACGGGTCCGAGCAGTTCTTC. Translated: CASSSNHGSEQFF.

The chain joins TRBV6-6 to TRBJ2-2, with D possibly TRBD1 on 6 matching bases. This CDR3 comprises 16 residues. The V end lost 2 bases, the J end lost 7 bases, and 17 bases lay between the germline ends. Germline CDR1 MNHNY, CDR2 SVGAGI (reference sequence). The CDR3 nucleotides are TGTGCCAGCAGTTACCGACAGGCCTTGGGAAACGGGGAGCTGTTTTTT. This translates into CASSYRQALGNGELFF.

The rearrangement joins TRBV2 to TRBJ2-3, with 7 bases identical to TRBD1. V gave up 5 bases and J gave up 3 bases; unmatched junction bases: 5. The germline V gene encodes CDR1 SNHLY and CDR2 FYNNEI. The CDR3 has 14 residues. This CDR3 is CASSKQGLTDTQYF. The CDR3 region has the DNA TGTGCCAGCAGTAAACAGGGGTTGACAGATACGCAGTATTTT.

This chain uses TRBV24-1 with TRBJ1-2, with TRBD1 as a possible D gene (6 bases). Germline lookup yields CDR1 KGHDR and CDR2 SFDVKD. The CDR3 loop spans 13 amino acids. The V gene lost 4 bases and the J gene lost 7 bases, with 12 bases spanning the gap. CDR3 in amino acids: CATSERGGAGYTF. CDR3 DNA sequence: TGTGCCACCAGTGAAAGAGGGGGTGCTGGCTACACCTTC.

The chain carries TRBV11-2 and TRBJ1-1; D is uncertain. The CDR3 covers 14 residues. Germline-derived CDR1 and CDR2 are SGHAT and FQNNGV. Trimming cost V 1 base and J 4 bases, with 10 bases left between them. The CDR3 is CASSLGPGSTEAFF. CDR3 sequence (DNA): TGTGCCAGCAGCTTAGGCCCGGGGTCCACTGAAGCTTTCTTT.

This CDR3 is CATSTGSGANVLTF. The DNA of the CDR3 is TGTGCCACCAGCACGGGCTCTGGGGCCAACGTCCTGACTTTC. The chain joins TRBV15 to TRBJ2-6; no clear D. Trimming removed 4 bases at V and 0 bases at J, with 4 bases between. The CDR3 extends over 14 amino acids. In germline, CDR1 is LNHNV, CDR2 YYDKDF (reference sequence).

The genes are TRBV5-1 and TRBJ2-7, with 9 positions matching TRBD1. Germline V gives CDR1 SGHRS, CDR2 YFSETQ. With 3 bases clipped from V and 4 bases from J, the junction kept 8 bases outside the gene matches. This CDR3 has 15 residues. CDR3: CASSSAQGAPYEQYF. CDR3 DNA: TGCGCCAGCAGCTCAGCACAGGGGGCGCCTTACGAGCAGTACTTC.

This chain uses TRBV5-8 with TRBJ2-1; 11 bases agree with TRBD1. In germline, CDR1 is SGHTS, CDR2 YDEGEE. V dropped 3 bases and J dropped 8; count of bases not matched to a gene: 7. There are 15 residues in the CDR3. DNA of the CDR3: TGTGCCAGCAGCTGGGGACAGGGGGTTCGGGATGAGCAGTTCTTC. Translation gives CASSWGQGVRDEQFF. Combining the CDR3 with reference TRBV5-8 and TRBJ2-1 gives the whole variable domain EAGVTQSPTHLIKTRGQQATLRCSPISGHTSVYWYQQALGLGLQFLLWYDEGEERNRGNFPPRFSGRQFPNYSSELNVNALELEDSALYLCASSWGQGVRDEQFFGPGTRLTVL.

The chain has TRBV28 and TRBJ2-7; TRBD2 matches 8 bases. The CDR3 contains 14 residues. Germline V gene sequence: CDR1 MDHEN, CDR2 SYDVKM. V dropped 6 bases and J dropped 4; count of bases not matched to a gene: 8. In nucleotides, the CDR3 is TGTGCCAGCAGGCCGGGGGGGGCGGAATACGAGCAGTACTTC. This translates into CASRPGGAEYEQYF. Full variable domain (rest looked up from reference TRBV28 and TRBJ2-7): DVKVTQSSRYLVKRTGEKVFLECVQDMDHENMFWYRQDPGLGLRLIYFSYDVKMKEKGDIPEGYSVSREKKERFSLILESASTNQTSMYLCASRPGGAEYEQYFGPGTRLTVT.

This clone has only a few counts. The rearrangement uses TRBV5-8 and TRBJ1-5; 8 nucleotides align to TRBD1. Germline CDR1 and CDR2: SGHTS and YDEGEE. The CDR3 contains 17 residues. J lost 0 bases, V lost 5 bases, and 10 bases had no gene match. Here the CDR3 reads CASSFITGGNSNQPQHF. The CDR3 DNA reads as TGTGCCAGCAGTTTCATCACAGGGGGGAATAGCAATCAGCCCCAGCATTTT.

The gene calls are TRBV3-1 (or the pseudogene TRBV3-2) and TRBJ2-1, with D possibly being TRBD1 (6 bases). The CDR3 is made up of 15 amino acids. The V end lost 0 bases, the J end lost 4 bases, and 10 bases lay between the germline ends. Germline V gives CDR1 LGHDT, CDR2 YNNKEL (reference sequence). CDR3 nucleotides: TGTGCCAGCAGCCAAGAGCTAGGGACATACAATGAGCAGTTCTTC. It codes for CASSQELGTYNEQFF.

The chain couples TRBV11-3 to TRBJ2-7, with 9 bases fitting TRBD2. J gave up 7 bases and V 4 bases, and 8 bases lay outside the gene matches. Germline V gene lookup returns CDR1 SGHNT and CDR2 YENEEA. CDR3 length equals 14 residues. In DNA, the CDR3 is TGTGCCAGCAGCTCCCAAGCGGGAGGAGTGGAGCAGTACTTC. Its translation is CASSSQAGGVEQYF.

The J gene is TRBJ2-7, the V gene TRBV5-6; 12 bases align to TRBD2. V trimming: 0 bases; J trimming: 13 bases; junction bases outside the gene matches: 5. The V gene's germline CDR1 is SGHDT and CDR2 YYEEEE. This CDR3 is 13 amino acids long. The CDR3 reads CASSLGETSGGYF. The DNA of the CDR3 is TGTGCCAGCAGCTTGGGGGAGACTAGCGGGGGATACTTC.

In this sample, this clone turned up a few times. The chain recombines TRBV20-1 with TRBJ1-6, with no clear D. The CDR3 covers 12 residues. V was shortened by 3 bases and J by 9 bases, with 9 bases between the two germline ends. In germline, CDR1 is DFQATT, CDR2 SNEGSKA (reference sequence). The CDR3, as DNA: TGCAGTGCTAGTGGTCTCGGTTCACCCCTCCACTTT. This codes for CSASGLGSPLHF.

This chain links TRBV5-1 with TRBJ1-2; the match to TRBD1 covers 7 bases. CDR1 and CDR2 (germline): SGHRS, YFSETQ. The V and J ends lost 4 bases and 5 bases, in that order; junction bases with no gene match: 11. The CDR3 contains 15 residues. As DNA, the CDR3 is TGCGCCAGCAGCCCGGGGACAGAGGGACCGTATGGCTACACCTTC. The encoded protein is CASSPGTEGPYGYTF. Looking up the rest from reference TRBV5-1 and TRBJ1-2 gives the full variable domain: KAGVTQTPRYLIKTRGQQVTLSCSPISGHRSVSWYQQTPGQGLQFLFEYFSETQRNKGNFPGRFSGRQFSNSRSEMNVSTLELGDSALYLCASSPGTEGPYGYTFGSGTRLTVV.

The V call is TRBV6-5, the J call TRBJ2-7, with TRBD1 as a possible D gene (6 bases). Germline loops: CDR1 MNHEY, CDR2 SVGAGI. Deletions cut 6 bases from V and 1 base from J, with 16 bases between. The CDR3 contains 15 residues. The CDR3 nucleotides read TGTGCCAGCAGCCAGACAGGCCTAAAGTCCTACGAGCAGTACTTC. Translated: CASSQTGLKSYEQYF.

The V and J genes are TRBV7-2 and TRBJ2-3; 12 positions agree with TRBD2. Germline V CDR1 and CDR2: SGHTA, FQGNSA. This CDR3 comprises 18 residues. V was pared by 3 bases and J by 0 bases, with 7 bases of the junction left unmatched. As DNA, the CDR3 is TGTGCCAGCAGCTTTAGTCTAGCGGGAGGGGTTAGCACAGATACGCAGTATTTT. Encoded protein: CASSFSLAGGVSTDTQYF.

V usage is TRBV5-1 and J usage is TRBJ2-7, with TRBD2 identical over 7 bases. This CDR3 has 13 residues. Germline loops: CDR1 SGHRS, CDR2 YFSETQ. V trimming: 5 bases; J trimming: 0 bases; junction bases outside the gene matches: 2. The CDR3 protein is CASRGTTSYEQYF. The CDR3 DNA is TGCGCCAGCAGGGGGACTACCTCCTACGAGCAGTACTTC. The full variable domain, with the rest looked up from reference TRBV5-1 and TRBJ2-7, is KAGVTQTPRYLIKTRGQQVTLSCSPISGHRSVSWYQQTPGQGLQFLFEYFSETQRNKGNFPGRFSGRQFSNSRSEMNVSTLELGDSALYLCASRGTTSYEQYFGPGTRLTVT.

This clone was seen just once. V usage is TRBV4-2 and J usage is TRBJ1-3, with D uncertain. CDR1 is LGHNA, CDR2 YNFKEQ, per germline. This CDR3 region has 16 residues. V shed 5 bases and J shed 0 bases, with 14 bases lying between them. The DNA of the CDR3 is TGTGCCAGCAGCACCCGAACAGAGACCTCTGGAAACACCATATATTTT. This gives the protein CASSTRTETSGNTIYF.

V usage is TRBV28 and J usage is TRBJ2-7, with D tentatively TRBD1 (6 bases). The germline V and J ends were trimmed by 4 bases and 2 bases, with 12 bases remaining between them. This CDR3 comprises 14 residues. Germline CDR1 MDHEN, CDR2 SYDVKM. CDR3 nucleotides: TGTGCCAGCAGTTCGAAGGGGGTGACCTACGAGCAGTACTTC. It codes for CASSSKGVTYEQYF.

V is TRBV30 and J is TRBJ1-4; 11 bases fit TRBD1. Trimming removed 2 bases from V and 5 bases from J; junction bases left unmatched: 4. This CDR3 has 15 amino acids. CDR1 and CDR2 from the germline V gene are GTSNPN and SVGIG (reference sequence). The CDR3 is CAWSTGTGGNEKLFF. The CDR3 DNA sequence: TGTGCCTGGAGTACCGGGACAGGGGGAAATGAAAAACTGTTTTTT.

The chain combines TRBV24-1 with TRBJ2-2; 9 bases fit TRBD1. This CDR3 comprises 15 residues. V lost 4 bases to trimming and J lost 5 bases; unmatched junction nucleotides: 4. Germline CDR1 reads KGHDR; CDR2 reads SFDVKD. Here the CDR3 DNA reads TGTGCCACCAGTGACGCCGGGACAGGGACCGGGGAGCTGTTTTTT. Amino acids: CATSDAGTGTGELFF.

CDR3 nucleotides: TGTGCCAGCAGTTTGTCAGCGGGAGTATACAATGAGCAGTTCTTC. It translates to CASSLSAGVYNEQFF. The chain is built from TRBV27 and TRBJ2-1; 8 bases match TRBD2. Germline V lookup: CDR1 MNHEY, CDR2 SMNVEV (reference sequence). There are 15 residues in the CDR3. The V and J ends lost 3 bases and 4 bases, in that order; junction bases with no gene match: 5.

This sequence joins TRBV3-1 (or the pseudogene TRBV3-2) and TRBJ2-7; 10 bases agree with TRBD2. V lost 1 base to trimming and J lost 1 base; unmatched junction nucleotides: 10. In germline, CDR1 is LGHDT, CDR2 YNNKEL (reference sequence). CDR3 length: 18 amino acids. DNA for the CDR3: TGTGCCAGCAGCCAAGGAGCAGCGGGAGGGTCTATTTCCTACGAGCAGTACTTC. Its translation: CASSQGAAGGSISYEQYF.